This T cell receptor (beta chain) was sequenced for a study of CD8 T cells in ankylosing spondylitis. Study-wide points: Certain motif variants had earlier appeared in reactive arthritis synovial fluid and blood. Within matched ankylosing spondylitis synovial fluid, disease-linked clones were reportedly significantly enriched.

CDR1 and CDR2 from the germline V gene are MGHRA and YSYEKL. The CDR3 has 15 amino acids. V was trimmed by 2 bases and J by 0 bases, leaving 8 bases between them. With respect to this clonotype: The antigen remains unidentified.

A single record per CDR3 protein comes from TCRdb applying MiXCR to the 5' RACE reads. The repertoire holds around 150,000 distinct CDR3 sequences, under 55% seen once, with roughly 15% in the top ten. The TCR comes from a male donor with ankylosing spondylitis. The sequenced sample consisted of synovial fluid, either unsorted or a sorted T cell fraction (not recorded which). The chain couples TRBV4-1 to TRBJ1-5; weak D call: TRBD1 (5 bases). The CDR3 DNA is TGCGCCAGCAGCCAATTGGGGGATAGCAATCAGCCCCAGCATTTT. This gives the protein CASSQLGDSNQPQHF.